These 9 T cell receptor beta chains were sequenced from one sample in a study of CD8 T cells in ankylosing spondylitis. What these receptors recognize is not known. Findings of the study overall: Roughly eight highly homologous variants made up a TCR beta motif that seemed to typify ankylosing spondylitis blood.

MiXCR, applied by TCRdb to the 5' RACE reads, yields one record per CDR3 protein. This table holds about 840,000 distinct CDR3 sequences, roughly 12% found once. The sequenced sample was blood, either unsorted or a sorted T cell fraction (not recorded which). These receptors were collected from a male donor with ankylosing spondylitis.

The rearrangement joins TRBV12-3 or TRBV12-4 to TRBJ2-1; D remains ambiguous. Trimming left V 6 bases short and J 3 bases short, with 15 bases between. The CDR3 totals 15 residues. In nucleotides, the CDR3 is TGTGCCAGCAGCACGGGCCCATGGCACTACAATGAGCAGTTCTTC. Its translation: CASSTGPWHYNEQFF.

This clonotype appeared many times. The chain is built from TRBV2 and TRBJ1-5, with 8 bases identical to TRBD1. Per germline, CDR1 SNHLY and CDR2 FYNNEI. The CDR3 is 13 residues long. J lost 3 bases, V lost 6 bases, and 1 base had no gene match. CDR3 loop: CASRGQVNQPQHF. DNA for the CDR3: TGTGCCAGCAGGGGACAGGTCAATCAGCCCCAGCATTTT.

This sequence joins TRBV7-2 and TRBJ1-2, with D unclear. The V gene's germline CDR1 is SGHTA and CDR2 FQGNSA. The CDR3 is 12 residues long. Trimming pared 5 bases from V and 3 bases from J, leaving 7 bases between. The CDR3 region has the DNA TGTGCCAGCAGCGCCAGTTACTATGGCTACACCTTC. Translating it yields CASSASYYGYTF.

The chain has TRBV3-1 and TRBJ2-1, with TRBD1 matching over 7 bases. V lost 3 bases to trimming and J lost 13 bases; unmatched junction nucleotides: 12. Per germline, CDR1 LGHDT and CDR2 YNNKEL (reference sequence). The CDR3 has 14 amino acids. CDR3 region: CASSQRRTDRPQFF. Written as DNA, the CDR3 is TGTGCCAGCAGCCAGCGACGTACGGACAGGCCTCAGTTCTTC.

The table lists this clonotype with a few counts. V gene TRBV7-2 combines with J gene TRBJ2-1; unclear D gene. Germline V gives CDR1 SGHTA, CDR2 FQGNSA. The ends were cut back, 3 bases at V and 4 bases at J, with 13 bases in the middle. This CDR3 has 15 residues. In DNA, the CDR3 is TGTGCCAGCAGCTTCTTTAGGGTGGGTTACAATGAGCAGTTCTTC. This translates into CASSFFRVGYNEQFF.

This clonotype was seen ten or more times. The rearrangement uses TRBV20-1 and TRBJ1-1; D possibly corresponds to TRBD1 (5 bases). Between the trimmed V and J ends, which lost 6 bases and 4 bases, there was a span of 12 bases. Germline V gene lookup returns CDR1 DFQATT and CDR2 SNEGSKA (reference sequence). The CDR3 consists of 12 residues. The CDR3 region is CSAPPGVTEAFF. For the CDR3, the DNA is TGCAGTGCGCCCCCGGGGGTCACTGAAGCTTTCTTT.

This clonotype was detected ten times or more. The genes are TRBV12-3 or TRBV12-4 and TRBJ1-5; D gene ambiguous. The CDR3 consists of 12 residues. V lost 5 bases, J lost 4 bases, and 6 bases lay in between. Written as DNA, the CDR3 is TGTGCCAGCAGTCACGGAAATCAGCCCCAGCATTTT. Its translation: CASSHGNQPQHF.

This clonotype was observed at least ten times. The V call is TRBV30, the J call TRBJ2-1; 9 bases are shared with TRBD2. The CDR3 loop spans 17 amino acids. The V gene's germline CDR1 is GTSNPN and CDR2 SVGIG (reference sequence). J was trimmed by 7 bases and V by 2 bases; bases with no gene match: 15. The CDR3 sequence: CAWSWGRWREGRNEQFF. CDR3 DNA sequence: TGTGCCTGGAGTTGGGGGCGTTGGCGGGAGGGGAGAAATGAGCAGTTCTTC.

The table lists this clonotype with a few counts. The gene calls are TRBV10-3 and TRBJ2-5; maybe TRBD1 (6 bases). CDR1 and CDR2 (germline): ENHRY, SYGVKD. The ends were cut back, 10 bases at V and 1 base at J, with 16 bases in the middle. The CDR3 runs 14 residues. CDR3 sequence: CATLRGSGQETQYF. In DNA form, the CDR3 reads TGTGCCACCCTGAGGGGGTCCGGCCAAGAGACCCAGTACTTC.